A single sample gave rise to the 12 T cell receptor beta chains below, sequenced in a study of OX40 agonist ivuxolimab in advanced cancers. Profiled with immunoSEQ multiplex PCR; TCRdb holds only in-frame clones, not every one. Among tens of thousands of clones, more than 85% were seen once, and the ten largest hold roughly 15%. This sample comprised CD4+ or CD8+ T cells sorted from blood, obtained in a trial of the OX40 agonist ivuxolimab. All receptors derive from an adult with an advanced solid tumor such as melanoma, head and neck, liver or kidney cancer.

The chain couples TRBV5-1 to TRBJ2-7; 15 bases match TRBD2. Germline V gives CDR1 SGHRS, CDR2 YFSETQ. Trimming removed 1 base from V and 5 bases from J; junction bases left unmatched: 7. CDR3 size: 17 residues. The CDR3 is CASSLPAGLAGGNEQYF. CDR3 sequence (DNA): TGCGCCAGCAGCTTGCCCGCTGGACTAGCGGGAGGGAACGAGCAGTACTTC.

This chain links TRBV9 with TRBJ2-2; D may be TRBD2 (6 bases). The CDR3 length is 17 residues. Trimming pared 3 bases from V and 6 bases from J, leaving 21 bases between. Germline CDR1 and CDR2: SGDLS and YYNGEE. For the CDR3, the DNA is TGTGCCAGCAGCGCTGACCCGGGACTTACAACCCCCGGGGAGCTGTTTTTT. Protein product: CASSADPGLTTPGELFF.

The gene calls are TRBV28 and TRBJ1-2; 8 positions agree with TRBD1. The V gene's germline CDR1 is MDHEN and CDR2 SYDVKM. V was pared by 7 bases and J by 2 bases, with 9 bases of the junction left unmatched. The CDR3 covers 15 residues. The CDR3 is CASNPRTGQNYGYTF. The CDR3 DNA reads as TGTGCCAGCAACCCCCGGACAGGGCAAAACTATGGCTACACCTTC.

The rearrangement uses TRBV11-2 and TRBJ2-2, with D unresolved. The germline V gene encodes CDR1 SGHAT and CDR2 FQNNGV. V dropped 3 bases and J dropped 9 bases, with 8 bases sitting between them. CDR3 length: 12 residues. The CDR3 protein is CASSLDPRELFF. DNA of the CDR3: TGTGCCAGCAGCTTGGATCCTAGGGAGCTGTTTTTT.

This chain joins TRBV9 and TRBJ2-7, with 7 bases fitting TRBD2. Germline V gene sequence: CDR1 SGDLS, CDR2 YYNGEE. With V trimmed by 3 bases and J by 2 bases, 8 bases remained unmatched. CDR3 length equals 15 residues. The CDR3 region has the DNA TGTGCCAGCAGCGCAAGCGGGAAGCACACCTACGAGCAGTACTTC. Translating gives CASSASGKHTYEQYF.

V is TRBV6-6 and J is TRBJ2-7; 8 bases agree with TRBD1. The CDR3 runs 15 residues. The J segment lost 1 base and the V segment lost 5 bases, leaving 7 bases of the junction unmatched. CDR1 and CDR2 from the germline V gene are MNHNY and SVGAGI (reference sequence). The CDR3 sequence: CASSEDRERSYEQYF. The CDR3 nucleotides are TGTGCCAGCAGTGAGGACAGGGAAAGGTCCTACGAGCAGTACTTC.

J is TRBJ2-5 and V is TRBV6-5; maybe TRBD2 (5 bases). Between the trimmed V and J ends, which lost 2 bases and 2 bases, there was a span of 9 bases. CDR1 and CDR2 from the germline V gene are MNHEY and SVGAGI. The CDR3 length is 14 residues. CDR3 region: CASSYTAAQETQYF. The CDR3 DNA reads TGTGCCAGCAGTTACACAGCGGCTCAAGAGACCCAGTACTTC.

This chain links TRBV4-1 with TRBJ2-7; TRBD2 aligns across 9 bases. The germline gives CDR1 MGHRA, CDR2 YSYEKL. J gave up 5 bases and V 0 bases, and 5 bases lay outside the gene matches. The CDR3 loop spans 15 amino acids. The CDR3 bases are TGCGCCAGCAGCCAAGAAGGTGCTAGCGGGGACGAGCAGTACTTC. It is translated as CASSQEGASGDEQYF.

The chain joins TRBV7-9 to TRBJ1-3, with D perhaps TRBD1 (5 bases). Germline V gene data show CDR1 as SEHNR and CDR2 as FQNEAQ (reference sequence). Trimming removed 1 base from V and 0 bases from J, with 10 bases in between. This CDR3 is 16 amino acids long. Here the CDR3 reads CASSLEGSPSGNTIYF. The CDR3 DNA is TGTGCCAGCAGCTTAGAGGGGAGCCCCTCTGGAAACACCATATATTTT. Using reference TRBV7-9 and TRBJ1-3 for the parts outside the CDR3, the full variable domain is DTGVSQNPRHKITKRGQNVTFRCDPISEHNRLYWYRQTLGQGPEFLTYFQNEAQLEKSRLLSDRFSAERPKGSFSTLEIQRTEQGDSAMYLCASSLEGSPSGNTIYFGEGSWLTVV.

The chain employs TRBV7-8 and TRBJ2-5; D not certain. The CDR3 contains 15 residues. Germline CDR1 reads SGHVS; CDR2 reads FQNEAQ. V was shortened by 9 bases and J by 0 bases, with 17 bases between the two germline ends. CDR3 sequence: CASVEDGMYQETQYF. The DNA of the CDR3 is TGTGCCAGTGTCGAGGACGGCATGTACCAAGAGACCCAGTACTTC.

In nucleotides, the CDR3 is TGTGCCAGCAGTTTAAATCTAAAAGAGACCCAGTACTTC. This codes for CASSLNLKETQYF. The chain uses TRBV28 and TRBJ2-5; D is unresolved. This CDR3 has 13 amino acids. Germline CDR1 is MDHEN and CDR2 is SYDVKM. V was clipped by 2 bases and J by 3 bases, with 7 bases between them.

The gene calls are TRBV27 and TRBJ2-2; 7 nucleotides line up with TRBD1. Trimming cost V 5 bases and J 1 base; bases outside gene matches: 4. Germline values: CDR1 MNHEY, CDR2 SMNVEV (reference sequence). The CDR3 length is 15 residues. CDR3 DNA: TGTGCCAGCAGTCCCTGGACAGGGAACACCGGGGAGCTGTTTTTT. It is translated as CASSPWTGNTGELFF.